The clone carrying this TCR beta chain was seen at least ten times. The antigen remains undetermined. The V and J ends lost 0 bases and 1 base respectively, with 15 bases between them. Germline-derived CDR1 and CDR2 are MGHRA and YSYEKL. This CDR3 has 17 amino acids. The source of the sample is a study of molecular identifiers for immune sequencing clone quantification. Naive CD8 T cells were sorted as CD8+CD4-CCR7+CD45RA+. Listed TCR primers and previously described methods were used for bulk TCR libraries. Each CDR3 protein gets one entry after TCRdb re-called the PCR reads with MiXCR. The sample carries around 20,000 distinct CDR3 sequences, 15% to 20% recorded once. Findings of the study overall: Clones exceeding 20 RNA copies carried over 98% of effector molecules but under 1% of naive-cell molecules. Because of identical TCR molecules sharing a barcode, sizes of highly expanded clones could be underestimated.

This clonotype was sampled from a human donor in good health. Some libraries in this study had Jurkat cell RNA spiked in. The chain couples TRBV4-1 to TRBJ1-1; tentatively, D is TRBD1 (6 bases). The material sequenced was naive CD8+ T cells from blood, with Jurkat cell RNA spiked in. This sample's subset: FACS-sorted CD8+CD4-CCR7+CD45RA+ naive T cells. CDR3 nucleotides: TGCGCCAGCAGCCAAGAGGGTCCGGGGGCCTGGAACACTGAAGCTTTCTTT. Its translation is CASSQEGPGAWNTEAFF.